These T cell receptor beta chains were read from a single sample in a study of blood T cell repertoires in COVID-19. The table came from immunoSEQ multiplex PCR; TCRdb's copy has only in-frame clones and leaves some out. The table has 25,000 to 35,000 clones, 85% to 90% seen once. Sequenced input: peripheral blood. All receptors derive from a human donor with acute or convalescent COVID-19. The donor label of this sample is uncertain. Each CDR3 is given with its conserved first and last residue. A D gene is named only where the DNA matches it firmly. Size is stated for part of the rows, as once, few or many counts, or as a class when the clone is expanded.

V gene	J gene	D gene	clone size	CDR3 protein	CDR3 DNA
TRBV7-8	TRBJ1-2	-	-	CASSLGGVAEMTLNGYTF	TGTGCCAGCAGCTTGGGGGGTGTGGCAGAGATGACCTTAAATGGCTACACCTTC
TRBV11-2	TRBJ1-2	TRBD1	-	CASSLERGRSGYTF	TGTGCCAGCAGCTTAGAGAGGGGGCGCTCTGGCTACACCTTC
TRBV5-1	TRBJ1-1	TRBD1	-	CASSRTGATDTEAFF	TGCGCCAGCAGCCGGACAGGGGCGACGGACACTGAAGCTTTCTTT
TRBV20-1	TRBJ2-1	-	few	CSASSSTSSYNEQFF	TGCAGTGCTAGTTCATCGACTAGCTCCTACAATGAGCAGTTCTTC
TRBV14	TRBJ1-4	TRBD1	-	CASSNRQGVTEKLFF	TGTGCCAGCAGCAACCGACAGGGGGTGACTGAAAAACTGTTTTTT
TRBV18	TRBJ1-3	TRBD1	-	CASSLPTGTGASGNTIYF	TGTGCCAGCTCACTGCCGACCGGGACAGGTGCTTCTGGAAACACCATATATTTT
TRBV5-1	TRBJ2-5	TRBD2	-	CASSSRTSGSQETQYF	TGCGCCAGCAGCTCCCGGACTAGCGGGAGCCAAGAGACCCAGTACTTC
TRBV5-1	TRBJ1-2	-	medium-sized	CASAAGGNYGYTF	TGCGCCAGCGCAGCCGGGGGTAACTATGGCTACACCTTC
TRBV6-6	TRBJ2-5	-	-	CASSYSAGAGETQYF	TGTGCCAGCAGTTACTCTGCAGGCGCCGGAGAGACCCAGTACTTC
TRBV7-2	TRBJ2-1	-	-	CASARPYNEQFF	TGTGCCAGCGCTAGGCCCTACAATGAGCAGTTCTTC
TRBV6-2/TRBV6-3	TRBJ1-6	-	-	CASSYLQDNSPLHF	TGTGCCAGCAGTTACCTACAGGATAATTCACCCCTCCACTTT
TRBV6-5	TRBJ2-1	TRBD1	few	CASTGQDMYNEQFF	TGTGCCAGCACAGGACAGGATATGTACAATGAGCAGTTCTTC
TRBV2	TRBJ1-4	-	few	CASSSQGLGEKLFF	TGTGCCAGCAGTTCACAGGGATTGGGTGAAAAACTGTTTTTT
TRBV14	TRBJ2-5	TRBD2	-	CASSQVRLARGETQYF	TGTGCCAGCAGCCAAGTTCGACTAGCCCGGGGAGAGACCCAGTACTTC
TRBV14	TRBJ1-6	-	-	CASSPRSYNSPLHF	TGTGCCAGCAGTCCCCGTTCCTATAATTCACCCCTCCACTTT
TRBV21-1	TRBJ1-2	-	-	CATYLTGGTFNYGYTF	TGTGCCACGTATTTGACAGGGGGGACCTTTAACTATGGCTACACCTTC
TRBV18	TRBJ2-1	-	-	CASSPGGGLNEQFF	TGTGCCAGCTCACCGGGAGGGGGTCTCAATGAGCAGTTCTTC
TRBV19	TRBJ2-1	TRBD2	once	CASSRSGGAHNEQFF	TGTGCCAGTAGTCGTAGCGGGGGGGCCCACAATGAGCAGTTCTTC
TRBV4-1	TRBJ2-3	-	-	CASSEDGRGSTDTQYF	TGCGCCAGCAGCGAAGACGGCAGAGGTAGCACAGATACGCAGTATTTT
TRBV15	TRBJ2-1	TRBD2	-	CATRGGTSGRNEQFF	TGTGCCACCAGGGGGGGGACTAGCGGGAGGAATGAGCAGTTCTTC
TRBV5-1	TRBJ2-2	TRBD1	once	CASSFISGQVYTGELFF	TGCGCCAGCAGCTTTATTTCGGGACAGGTCTACACCGGGGAGCTGTTTTTT
TRBV20-1	TRBJ1-3	-	-	CSASLSRGGVGNTIYF	TGCAGTGCTAGTTTATCCCGAGGGGGGGTGGGGAACACCATATATTTT
TRBV9	TRBJ2-2	TRBD1	-	CASSVDGTGLVGELFF	TGTGCCAGCAGCGTAGATGGGACAGGGCTAGTAGGGGAGCTGTTTTTT
TRBV28	TRBJ1-2	TRBD1	-	CASSLTGQGFGYTF	TGTGCCAGCAGTTTAACTGGACAGGGTTTTGGCTACACCTTC